This paragraph reports one T cell receptor (beta chain). This record belongs to a study of glioma-infiltrating T cells after dendritic cell vaccination. TCRdb's copy holds only in-frame clones and misses some; the assay was immunoSEQ multiplex PCR. The data show over 90,000 clones, roughly four fifths seen once. PBMC sampling occurred before vaccination, two weeks after the third dose, and at progression. Trimming stripped 2 bases from V and 3 bases from J, with 11 bases between. The CDR3 has 13 amino acids. The V gene's germline CDR1 is GTSNPN and CDR2 SVGIG (reference sequence). This receptor was identified in a human donor with glioblastoma. The source material was blood, sampled before dendritic cell vaccination. V and J are TRBV30 and TRBJ2-7; perhaps TRBD1 as D (6 bases). The CDR3 region has the DNA TGTGCCTGGAGTTCAGGGGACAACTACGAGCAGTACTTC. Translated: CAWSSGDNYEQYF.